This entry lists 11 T cell receptor beta chains sequenced from one sample in a study of blood T cells in healthy people across ages. Alongside a J-beta primer mix, a sample-barcoded 5' primer served in a second PCR lasting roughly 7 to 11 cycles. TCRdb used MiXCR to reprocess the 5' RACE reads, holding one entry per CDR3 protein. The sample has almost 800,000 distinct CDR3 sequences; 58% are singletons. Sequenced: blood. These TCRs come from a young man in good health.

V and J are TRBV27 and TRBJ1-2; D uncertain. CDR3 length: 14 residues. Trimming pared 0 bases from V and 6 bases from J, leaving 11 bases between. CDR1 and CDR2 (germline): MNHEY, SMNVEV (reference sequence). CDR3 sequence (DNA): TGTGCCAGCAGTTTATCACCCGGCGGGAATGGCTACACCTTC. It translates to CASSLSPGGNGYTF.

This clonotype was counted only a few times. The rearrangement links TRBV7-2 to TRBJ2-7; TRBD1 aligns across 9 bases. Trimming cost V 1 base and J 6 bases; bases outside gene matches: 4. The CDR3 contains 14 residues. CDR1 is SGHTA, CDR2 FQGNSA, per germline. CDR3 amino acids: CASSLEGQGIEQYF. The CDR3 DNA reads TGTGCCAGCAGCTTAGAGGGACAGGGAATCGAGCAGTACTTC.

The chain uses TRBV20-1 and TRBJ1-5, with no clear D. CDR3 length equals 16 residues. V lost 0 bases and J lost 1, with 13 bases in between. CDR1 and CDR2 (germline): DFQATT, SNEGSKA (reference sequence). CDR3 in amino acids: CSARDLDRESNQPQHF. The CDR3 DNA sequence: TGCAGTGCTAGAGATCTGGATCGGGAGAGCAATCAGCCCCAGCATTTT.

The V gene is TRBV7-6, the J gene TRBJ2-4; 11 nucleotides line up with TRBD2. The J call is doubtful: the DNA matches TRBJ2-7 better. In germline, CDR1 is SGHVS, CDR2 FNYEAQ. The CDR3 is 15 residues long. The CDR3 loop is CASSSSSGRFGEQYF. DNA for the CDR3: TGTGCCAGCAGTTCCTCTAGCGGGAGGTTTGGCGAGCAGTACTTC.

V gene TRBV30 combines with J gene TRBJ2-5; 9 nucleotides line up with TRBD2. V trimming: 5 bases; J trimming: 5 bases; junction bases outside the gene matches: 9. The germline V gene has CDR1 GTSNPN and CDR2 SVGIG (reference sequence). The CDR3 contains 14 residues. DNA of the CDR3: TGTGCCTGGTCTAGCGGGGCTGAGGTCGAGACCCAGTACTTC. Encoded protein: CAWSSGAEVETQYF.

The chain couples TRBV11-1 to TRBJ1-6; D perhaps matches TRBD1 (5 bases). CDR1 is SGHAT and CDR2 is FQDESV in the germline V gene (reference sequence). This CDR3 contains 15 residues. V lost 5 bases, J lost 1 base, and 9 bases lay in between. The CDR3 protein is CASSPRGSYNSPLHF. As DNA, the CDR3 is TGTGCCAGCAGCCCGCGGGGGTCCTATAATTCACCCCTCCACTTT.

In this sample, this clonotype turned up once. V gene TRBV12-3 or TRBV12-4 combines with J gene TRBJ1-6; possible D gene TRBD1, 5 bases. The CDR3 is made up of 13 amino acids. V lost 3 bases to trimming and J lost 9 bases, with 9 bases between them. CDR3: CASSLGLSSPLHF. In DNA form, the CDR3 reads TGTGCCAGCAGTTTGGGACTTTCTTCACCCCTCCACTTT.

This clonotype was counted ten times or more. This chain uses TRBV28 with TRBJ2-7, with a weak D call TRBD1 (5 bases). Trimming took 3 bases from V and 0 from J, leaving 6 bases between them. The CDR3 runs to 13 residues. Germline CDR1 MDHEN, CDR2 SYDVKM. This CDR3 is CASSFQGSYEQYF. For the CDR3, the DNA is TGTGCCAGCAGTTTTCAGGGCTCCTACGAGCAGTACTTC.

This clonotype came up many times. This chain connects TRBV25-1 to TRBJ2-7; the D gene is possibly TRBD2 (5 bases). Germline V lookup: CDR1 MGHDK, CDR2 SYGVNS. V lost 8 bases and J lost 1, with 12 bases in between. CDR3 length: 13 amino acids. The CDR3 loop is CASESGFSYEQYF. CDR3 bases: TGTGCCAGCGAGTCGGGGTTTTCCTACGAGCAGTACTTC.

The gene calls are TRBV28 and TRBJ2-1; tentative D call: TRBD2 (5 bases). The ends were cut back, 2 bases at V and 7 bases at J, with 12 bases in the middle. The CDR3 is 14 amino acids. Germline values: CDR1 MDHEN, CDR2 SYDVKM. The CDR3 region is CASSLIRGSNEQFF. The CDR3 nucleotides are TGTGCCAGCAGTTTAATTCGAGGGAGTAATGAGCAGTTCTTC.

The chain links TRBV6-1 to TRBJ2-6; D may be TRBD1 (5 bases). Germline V gene lookup returns CDR1 MNHNS and CDR2 SASEGT. V gave up 8 bases and J gave up 2 bases, with 10 bases separating them. This CDR3 comprises 14 residues. The CDR3 coding sequence is TGTGCCAGCGACAGTTACCCTGGGGCCAACGTCCTGACTTTC. Translation gives CASDSYPGANVLTF.